This T cell receptor beta chain is drawn from a study of cytomegalovirus exposure and HLA in healthy donors. This clone occurred a few times. Its antigen is as yet unknown. Germline assignment: CDR1 SGHTS and CDR2 YDEGEE. There are 15 residues in the CDR3. The V end was cut by 5 bases, the J end by 4 bases, with 17 bases between. The PCR used 60 Vbeta and 13 Jbeta primers. Some clones are missing from TCRdb's copy, which holds only in-frame ones; the method was immunoSEQ multiplex PCR. The sample shows 110,000 or so clones, approximately 71% of them seen only once. Study-level findings and limits: The study labeled 150 or so TCR beta chains cytomegalovirus-associated.

Input material: PBMCs. The source of this sequence is a woman aged 70 to 79 in good health and CMV-seropositive. V and J are TRBV5-8 and TRBJ2-3; the D gene is possibly TRBD1 (7 bases). CDR3 protein: CASSSTGRGSDTQYF. The DNA for the CDR3 is TGTGCCAGCAGTTCGACAGGGCGGGGATCAGATACGCAGTATTTT.